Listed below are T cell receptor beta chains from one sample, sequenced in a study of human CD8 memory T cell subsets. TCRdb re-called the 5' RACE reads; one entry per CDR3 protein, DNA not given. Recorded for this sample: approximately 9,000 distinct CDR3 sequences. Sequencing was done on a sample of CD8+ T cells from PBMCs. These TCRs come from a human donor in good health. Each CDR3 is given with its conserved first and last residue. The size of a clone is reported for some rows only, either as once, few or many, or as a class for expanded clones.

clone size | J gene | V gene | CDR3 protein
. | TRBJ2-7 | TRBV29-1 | CSVEGASGERREQYF
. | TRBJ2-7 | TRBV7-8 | CASSLDWDLDYEQYF
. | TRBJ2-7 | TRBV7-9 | CASSGGKHYEQYF
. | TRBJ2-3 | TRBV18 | CASSPSREITDTQYF
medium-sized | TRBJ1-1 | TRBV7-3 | CASSPFPTGLNTEAFF
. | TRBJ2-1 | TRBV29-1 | CSVDFGSSSYNEQFF
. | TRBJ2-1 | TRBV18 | CASSPVEGNEQFF
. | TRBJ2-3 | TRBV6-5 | CASSYYPGDTQYF
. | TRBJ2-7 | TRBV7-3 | CASSTSGTSFHEQYF
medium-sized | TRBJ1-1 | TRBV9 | CASSVGPGDLMNTEAFF
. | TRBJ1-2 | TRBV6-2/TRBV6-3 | CASSSDRGNHYGYTF
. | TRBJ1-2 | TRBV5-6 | CASSLAPARDHGYTF
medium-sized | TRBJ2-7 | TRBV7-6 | CASSWGSDSYEQYF
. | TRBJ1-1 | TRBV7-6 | CASTLRGALSTEAFF
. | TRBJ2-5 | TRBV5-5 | CASSLWGSSQETQYF
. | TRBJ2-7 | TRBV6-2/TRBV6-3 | CASSYSRGTRSYEQYF
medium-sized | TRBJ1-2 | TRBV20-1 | CSARRDNDIDGYTF
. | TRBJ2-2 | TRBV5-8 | CASSFSRSNTGELFF
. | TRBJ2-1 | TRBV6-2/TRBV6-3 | CASRPLGGGSEQFF
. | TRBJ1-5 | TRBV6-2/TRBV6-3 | CASSQTDNQPQHF
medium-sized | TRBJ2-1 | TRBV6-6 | CASSLAGIYNEQFF
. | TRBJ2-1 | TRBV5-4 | CASSLGGKGSSYNEQFF
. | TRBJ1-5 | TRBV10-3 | CAISERNQPQHF
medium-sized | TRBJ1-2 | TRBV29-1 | CSVDGVNYGYTF
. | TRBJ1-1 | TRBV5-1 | CASRETGGETEAFF
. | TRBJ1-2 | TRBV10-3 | CAIISTGGDNNYGYTF
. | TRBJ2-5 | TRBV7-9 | CASSLALAGGAQETQYF
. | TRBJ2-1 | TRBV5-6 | CASSLSYEQFF
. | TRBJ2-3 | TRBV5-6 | CASSLAFRGTSADTQYF
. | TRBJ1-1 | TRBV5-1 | CASSRPRGDVVTEAFF
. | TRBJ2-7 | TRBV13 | CASSPSQGDPYEQYF
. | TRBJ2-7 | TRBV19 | CASSFASGVTYEQYF
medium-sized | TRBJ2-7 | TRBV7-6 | CASSPESGSTYEQYF
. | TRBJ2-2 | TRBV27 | CASSYYSGELFF
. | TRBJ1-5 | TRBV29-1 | CSVEDRRNQPQHF
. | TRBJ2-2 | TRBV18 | CASSPMTTTGELFF
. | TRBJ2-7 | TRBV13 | CASSLVASAYEQYF
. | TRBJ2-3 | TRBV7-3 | CASSSLAGGDTDTQYF
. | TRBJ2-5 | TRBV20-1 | CSARAGFGEETQYF
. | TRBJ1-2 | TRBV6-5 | CASSYSQGVPHYGYTF
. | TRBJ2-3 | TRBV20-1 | CSAEGSGTLTDTQYF
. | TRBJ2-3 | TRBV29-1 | CSVEGAGTSGRADTQYF
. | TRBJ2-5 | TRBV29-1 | CSVEDFQETQYF
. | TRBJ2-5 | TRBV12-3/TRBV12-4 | CASTHSAGQETQYF
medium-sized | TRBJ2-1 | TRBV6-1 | CASSVTSGSTNEQFF
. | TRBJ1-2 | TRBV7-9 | CASSSRDRVFDGYTF